Below, 24 T cell receptor beta chains from the same sample are listed, as sequenced in a study of blood T cell repertoires in COVID-19. Here immunoSEQ multiplex PCR was the method, and the copy in TCRdb shows in-frame clones only, minus some. The data show roughly 57,000 clones, with about 89% seen just once and around 20% held by the top ten. Sequences were obtained from peripheral blood. The receptors derive from a human donor in a cohort sampled during active COVID-19.

The CDR3 reads CASSSELAGGGQYF. For the CDR3, the DNA is TGTGCCAGCAGCTCCGAATTAGCGGGGGGTGGGCAGTATTTT. The chain has TRBV11-1 and TRBJ2-3; 10 bases line up with TRBD2. The germline V gene encodes CDR1 SGHAT and CDR2 FQDESV (reference sequence). This CDR3 is built from 14 residues. Trimming took 4 bases from V and 11 from J; bases not matched to a gene: 9.

This clone was picked up one time. The V call is TRBV19, the J call TRBJ1-1; TRBD1 is a possible D gene (6 bases). The CDR3 is made up of 16 amino acids. The V end was cut by 7 bases, the J end by 2 bases, with 20 bases between. The germline gives CDR1 LNHDA, CDR2 SQIVND (reference sequence). The CDR3 here is CASMDGTNFLNTEAFF. In DNA, the CDR3 is TGTGCCAGTATGGACGGGACAAACTTCCTTAACACTGAAGCTTTCTTT.

The chain couples TRBV5-1 to TRBJ2-7; D not certain. This CDR3 contains 14 residues. Germline V lookup: CDR1 SGHRS, CDR2 YFSETQ. V was pared by 4 bases and J by 1 base, with 12 bases between. CDR3 residues: CASSLVVGSYEQYF. The CDR3 DNA sequence: TGCGCCAGCAGCCTCGTCGTCGGGTCCTACGAGCAGTACTTC. Drawing the rest from reference TRBV5-1 and TRBJ2-7, the complete variable domain is KAGVTQTPRYLIKTRGQQVTLSCSPISGHRSVSWYQQTPGQGLQFLFEYFSETQRNKGNFPGRFSGRQFSNSRSEMNVSTLELGDSALYLCASSLVVGSYEQYFGPGTRLTVT.

The V and J genes are TRBV5-1 and TRBJ1-1; 10 bases map to TRBD1. The CDR3 has 16 amino acids. Germline V gene sequence: CDR1 SGHRS, CDR2 YFSETQ. J lost 1 base, V lost 3 bases, and 6 bases had no gene match. CDR3 residues: CASSSGTGVWNTEAFF. The CDR3 region has the DNA TGCGCCAGCAGCTCGGGGACAGGGGTTTGGAACACTGAAGCTTTCTTT.

The chain joins TRBV4-1 to TRBJ2-3; TRBD1 matches 9 bases. The CDR3 totals 17 residues. The germline V gene has CDR1 MGHRA and CDR2 YSYEKL. V lost 1 base and J lost 3; bases outside the gene matches: 8. CDR3 amino acids: CASSQAPGQGATDTQYF. The CDR3 bases are TGCGCCAGCAGCCAAGCACCGGGACAGGGAGCGACAGATACGCAGTATTTT.

The table lists this clone with a count of one. CDR3 in amino acids: CASSSRTSGGLTDTQYF. The CDR3 bases are TGTGCCAGCAGTTCACGGACTAGCGGGGGTCTCACAGATACGCAGTATTTT. The genes are TRBV27 and TRBJ2-3; 13 bases are shared with TRBD2. V was clipped by 4 bases and J by 2 bases; unmatched bases: 6. Germline-derived CDR1 and CDR2 are MNHEY and SMNVEV (reference sequence). This CDR3 contains 17 residues.

This rearrangement joins TRBV6-2 or TRBV6-3 to TRBJ2-1, with TRBD1 identical over 7 bases. Germline CDR1 and CDR2: MNHEY and SVGEGT. Losses at the gene ends were 7 bases for V and 3 bases for J; bases not matched to a gene: 9. The length of the CDR3 is 15 residues. The CDR3 DNA reads as TGTGCCAGCACCCCCGCCGGGACAGACTACAATGAGCAGTTCTTC. Protein product: CASTPAGTDYNEQFF.

The J gene is TRBJ1-2, the V gene TRBV19, with 8 bases identical to TRBD1. The CDR3 consists of 14 residues. V lost 9 bases, J lost 5 bases, and 11 bases stayed unmatched. Germline values: CDR1 LNHDA, CDR2 SQIVND (reference sequence). CDR3 protein: CASQDSDRVYGYTF. CDR3 in DNA: TGTGCCAGCCAAGATTCGGACAGGGTTTATGGCTACACCTTC.

DNA for the CDR3: TGTGCCAGTAGTCGGACAGGGGAGGGTGGAGATACGCAGTATTTT. This codes for CASSRTGEGGDTQYF. The chain has TRBV19 and TRBJ2-3; 9 bases line up with TRBD1. Germline lookup yields CDR1 LNHDA and CDR2 SQIVND (reference sequence). With V trimmed by 5 bases and J by 5 bases, 8 bases remained unmatched. The CDR3 loop spans 15 amino acids.

The V and J genes are TRBV5-6 and TRBJ2-5; 10 bases match TRBD2. V gave up 7 bases and J gave up 4 bases; unmatched junction bases: 4. Germline CDR1 is SGHDT and CDR2 is YYEEEE. The CDR3 is made up of 13 amino acids. The CDR3 DNA reads as TGTGCCAGCCTTCTAGCGGGGGCAGAGACCCAGTACTTC. It codes for CASLLAGAETQYF.

In nucleotides, the CDR3 is TGCAGCGTTTCTCCGGGACAGGGGCTCCACGAGCAGTACTTC. Its protein product is CSVSPGQGLHEQYF. The V call is TRBV29-1, the J call TRBJ2-7; 10 bases line up with TRBD1. Per the germline V gene, CDR1 is SQVTM and CDR2 is ANQGSEA. V shed 5 bases and J 5 bases; nucleotides not matched to a gene: 9. CDR3 length: 14 residues.

The genes are TRBV12-3 or TRBV12-4 and TRBJ1-2; maybe TRBD1 (5 bases). CDR3 length: 13 residues. The V end was cut by 5 bases, the J end by 0 bases, with 7 bases between. This CDR3 reads CASSTGSNYGYTF. CDR3 in DNA: TGTGCCAGCAGTACAGGTTCTAACTATGGCTACACCTTC.

The chain joins TRBV6-2 or TRBV6-3 to TRBJ1-2; 9 positions agree with TRBD1. Germline values: CDR1 MNHEY, CDR2 SVGEGT. The CDR3 length is 15 residues. V trimming: 5 bases; J trimming: 3 bases; junction bases outside the gene matches: 7. The CDR3 region is CASSATGTGYYGYTF. DNA for the CDR3: TGTGCCAGCAGTGCGACAGGGACAGGGTACTATGGCTACACCTTC.

J is TRBJ1-6 and V is TRBV2, with 9 nucleotides matching TRBD1. Germline V gene sequence: CDR1 SNHLY, CDR2 FYNNEI. J gave up 11 bases and V 4 bases, and 3 bases lay outside the gene matches. The CDR3 sequence is 13 residues long. CDR3 protein: CASSGTGEAPLHF. The CDR3 nucleotides read TGTGCCAGCAGTGGGACAGGGGAGGCACCCCTCCACTTT.

V is TRBV9 and J is TRBJ2-3; TRBD2 aligns across 9 bases. The CDR3 has 18 residues. Per germline, CDR1 SGDLS and CDR2 YYNGEE. The V segment lost 0 bases and the J segment 0 bases; nucleotides outside the gene matches: 8. Here the CDR3 reads CASSVGARRGGSTDTQYF. In DNA form, the CDR3 reads TGTGCCAGCAGCGTAGGGGCCCGGCGGGGGGGGAGCACAGATACGCAGTATTTT.

This clone has just one count. This sequence joins TRBV4-1 and TRBJ1-5; D remains unclear. In germline, CDR1 is MGHRA, CDR2 YSYEKL. With 1 base removed from V and 7 bases from J, the gap between germline ends came to 20 bases. CDR3 length: 17 residues. CDR3 amino acids: CASSQATSLRERQPQHF. CDR3 in DNA: TGCGCCAGCAGCCAAGCTACGTCCCTCCGGGAACGACAGCCCCAGCATTTT.

CDR3 sequence reads: CASSLTFLGATEAFF. In nucleotides, the CDR3 is TGTGCCAGCAGCTTAACCTTTTTGGGGGCCACTGAAGCTTTCTTT. This rearrangement joins TRBV7-3 to TRBJ1-1; D might be TRBD1 (6 bases). Trimming took off 0 bases at V and 4 bases at J, with 12 bases between the two ends. Germline V gene data show CDR1 as SGHTA and CDR2 as FQGTGA. This CDR3 has 15 amino acids. The full variable domain, completed using reference TRBV7-3 and TRBJ1-1, is GAGVSQTPSNKVTEKGKYVELRCDPISGHTALYWYRQSLGQGPEFLIYFQGTGAADDSGLPNDRFFAVRPEGSVSTLKIQRTERGDSAVYLCASSLTFLGATEAFFGQGTRLTVV.

The chain recombines TRBV4-3 with TRBJ2-6; possibly TRBD1 for D (5 bases). The CDR3 contains 16 residues. The V gene lost 0 bases and the J gene lost 0 bases, with 6 bases spanning the gap. From germline, CDR1 is LGHNA and CDR2 YSLEER. CDR3 DNA: TGCGCCAGCAGCCAAGATAGGGGCTCTGGGGCCAACGTCCTGACTTTC. Translating it yields CASSQDRGSGANVLTF.

The rearrangement joins TRBV12-3 or TRBV12-4 to TRBJ1-6, with D unresolved. V dropped 8 bases and J dropped 10 bases, with 15 bases sitting between them. The CDR3 spans 13 residues. The CDR3 DNA sequence: TGTGCCAGCTCCAGCGGGCAGGTCTCACCCCTCCACTTT. Translation: CASSSGQVSPLHF.

The genes are TRBV10-2 and TRBJ1-4; 9 positions agree with TRBD1. Germline CDR1 WSHSY, CDR2 SAAADI. Trimming cost V 6 bases and J 5 bases; bases outside gene matches: 7. The CDR3 has 15 residues. In DNA form, the CDR3 reads TGCGCCAGCAGCGACCGCGACAGGGGGAATGAAAAACTGTTTTTT. As protein: CASSDRDRGNEKLFF.

CDR3 protein: CASSPEKTNYGYTF. The DNA of the CDR3 is TGTGCCAGCTCACCAGAGAAAACGAACTATGGCTACACCTTC. The chain couples TRBV18 to TRBJ1-2; D uncertain. CDR1 is KGHSH and CDR2 is LQKENI in the germline V gene. V gave up 2 bases and J gave up 2 bases, with 9 bases separating them. The CDR3 extends over 14 amino acids.

The V and J genes are TRBV7-9 and TRBJ2-5; TRBD2 aligns across 7 bases. Losses at the gene ends were 6 bases for V and 7 bases for J; bases not matched to a gene: 14. The CDR3 is 15 amino acids. Germline-derived CDR1 and CDR2 are SEHNR and FQNEAQ (reference sequence). The CDR3 region has the DNA TGTGCCAGCAGTCTCGGGACGGCCTGGGGGGGGACCCAGTACTTC. Translated: CASSLGTAWGGTQYF.

The V and J genes are TRBV6-5 and TRBJ1-2, with D possibly TRBD1 on 6 matching bases. The CDR3 has 12 residues. In germline, CDR1 is MNHEY, CDR2 SVGAGI. V was cut by 2 bases and J by 12 bases, with 13 bases left in between. This CDR3 reads CASSYHGGAHTF. For the CDR3, the DNA is TGTGCCAGCAGTTACCATGGGGGGGCCCACACCTTC.

V is TRBV5-5 and J is TRBJ1-2; tentative D call: TRBD1 (5 bases). Trimming cost V 4 bases and J 5 bases, with 18 bases left between them. The CDR3 has 15 amino acids. Looked up from germline, CDR1 is SGHKS and CDR2 is YYEKEE (reference sequence). The DNA of the CDR3 is TGTGCCAGCAGCCGAGATAGGGACGCGGGGTATGGCTACACCTTC. Translation gives CASSRDRDAGYGYTF.